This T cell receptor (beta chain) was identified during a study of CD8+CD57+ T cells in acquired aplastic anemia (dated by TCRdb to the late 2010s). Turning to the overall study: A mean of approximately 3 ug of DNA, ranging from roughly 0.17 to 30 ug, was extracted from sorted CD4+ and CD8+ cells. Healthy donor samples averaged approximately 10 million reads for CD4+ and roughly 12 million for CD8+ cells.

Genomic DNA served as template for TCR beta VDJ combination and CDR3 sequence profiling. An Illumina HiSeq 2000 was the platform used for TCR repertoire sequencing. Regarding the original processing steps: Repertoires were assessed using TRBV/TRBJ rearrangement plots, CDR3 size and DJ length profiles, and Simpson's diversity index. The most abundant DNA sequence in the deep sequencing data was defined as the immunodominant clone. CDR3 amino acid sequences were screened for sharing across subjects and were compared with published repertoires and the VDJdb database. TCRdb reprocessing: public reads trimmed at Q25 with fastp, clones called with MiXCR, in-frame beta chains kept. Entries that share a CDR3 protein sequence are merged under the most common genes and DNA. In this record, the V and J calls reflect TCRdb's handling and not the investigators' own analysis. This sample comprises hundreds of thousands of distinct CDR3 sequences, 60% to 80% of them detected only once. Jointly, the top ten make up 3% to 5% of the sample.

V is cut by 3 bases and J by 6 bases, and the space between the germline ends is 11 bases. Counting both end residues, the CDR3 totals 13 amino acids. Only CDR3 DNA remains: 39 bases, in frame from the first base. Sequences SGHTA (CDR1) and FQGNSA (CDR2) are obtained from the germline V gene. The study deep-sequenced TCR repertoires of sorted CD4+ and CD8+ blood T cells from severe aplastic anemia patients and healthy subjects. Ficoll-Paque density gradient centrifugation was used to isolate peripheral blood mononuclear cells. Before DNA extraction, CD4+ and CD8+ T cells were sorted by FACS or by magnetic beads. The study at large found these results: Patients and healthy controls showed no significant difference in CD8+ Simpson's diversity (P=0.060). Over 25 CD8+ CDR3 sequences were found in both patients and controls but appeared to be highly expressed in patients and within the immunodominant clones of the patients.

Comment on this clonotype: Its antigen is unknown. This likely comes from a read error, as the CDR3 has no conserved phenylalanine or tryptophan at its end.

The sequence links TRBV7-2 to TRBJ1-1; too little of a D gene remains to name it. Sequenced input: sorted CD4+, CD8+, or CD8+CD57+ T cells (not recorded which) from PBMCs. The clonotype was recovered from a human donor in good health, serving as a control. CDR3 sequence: CASSFSGRAEAFY. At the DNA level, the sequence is TGTGCCAGCAGCTTCTCTGGACGCGCTGAAGCTTTCTAC.